The sequence of this T cell receptor beta chain was determined in a study of T-cell reconstitution after alpha-beta-depleted transplantation in children. This sample's TCRbeta library carried unique molecular identifier barcodes. TCRdb itself ran the PCR reads through MiXCR, one entry per CDR3 protein. Here the sample spans some 490,000 distinct CDR3 sequences, about 12% being singletons. This clonotype was counted many times. The CDR3 is 14 residues long. The V gene lost 3 bases and the J gene lost 3 bases, with 8 bases spanning the gap. The germline V gene has CDR1 ENHRY and CDR2 SYGVKD. The sequences come from PBMCs from the stem cell graft donor, collected from the stem cell graft. The chain recombines TRBV10-3 with TRBJ2-2; D unclear. The source is a human donor who donated a stem cell graft to a child with combined immunodeficiency. The CDR3 sequence is CAISDRPYTGELFF. In nucleotides, the CDR3 is TGTGCCATCAGTGATAGACCTTACACCGGGGAGCTGTTTTTT.